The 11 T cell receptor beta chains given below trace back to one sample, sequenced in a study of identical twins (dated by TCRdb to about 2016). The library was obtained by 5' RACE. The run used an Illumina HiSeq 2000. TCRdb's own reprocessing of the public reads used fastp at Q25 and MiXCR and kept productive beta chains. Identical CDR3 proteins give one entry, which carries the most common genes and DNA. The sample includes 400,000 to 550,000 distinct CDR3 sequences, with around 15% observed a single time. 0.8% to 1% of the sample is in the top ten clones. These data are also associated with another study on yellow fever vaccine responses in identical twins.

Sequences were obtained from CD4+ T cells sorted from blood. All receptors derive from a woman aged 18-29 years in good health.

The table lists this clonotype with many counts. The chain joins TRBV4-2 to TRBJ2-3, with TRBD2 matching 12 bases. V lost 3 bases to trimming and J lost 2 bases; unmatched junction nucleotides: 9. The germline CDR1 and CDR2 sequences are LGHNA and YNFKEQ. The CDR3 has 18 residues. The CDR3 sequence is CASSQGQTSGGSTDTQYF. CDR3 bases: TGTGCCAGCAGCCAGGGGCAGACTAGCGGGGGCTCCACAGATACGCAGTATTTT.

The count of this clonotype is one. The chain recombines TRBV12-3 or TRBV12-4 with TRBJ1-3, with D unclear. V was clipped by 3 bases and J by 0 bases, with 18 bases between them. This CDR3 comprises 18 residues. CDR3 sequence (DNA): TGTGCCAGCAGTTTTTCCTCTATGGCTGGTAACTCTGGAAACACCATATATTTT. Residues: CASSFSSMAGNSGNTIYF.

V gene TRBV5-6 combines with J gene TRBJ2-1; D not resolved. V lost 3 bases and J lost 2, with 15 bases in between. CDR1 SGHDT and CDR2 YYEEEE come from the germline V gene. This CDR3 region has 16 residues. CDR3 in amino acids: CASSSAPGGPYNEQFF. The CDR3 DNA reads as TGTGCCAGCAGCTCGGCCCCAGGTGGGCCCTACAATGAGCAGTTCTTC.

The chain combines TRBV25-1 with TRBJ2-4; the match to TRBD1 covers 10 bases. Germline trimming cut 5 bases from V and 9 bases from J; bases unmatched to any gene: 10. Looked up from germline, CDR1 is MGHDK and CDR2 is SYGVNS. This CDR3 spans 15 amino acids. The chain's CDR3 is CASSNPGTGEGIQYF. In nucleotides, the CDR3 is TGTGCCAGCAGTAACCCTGGGACAGGGGAGGGCATTCAGTACTTC.

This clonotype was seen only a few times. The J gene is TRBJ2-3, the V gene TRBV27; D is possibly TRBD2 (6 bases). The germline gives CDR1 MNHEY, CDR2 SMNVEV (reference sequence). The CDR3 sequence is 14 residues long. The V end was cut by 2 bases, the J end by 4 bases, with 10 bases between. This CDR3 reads CASSLRGTADTQYF. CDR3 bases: TGTGCCAGCAGTTTAAGAGGGACTGCAGATACGCAGTATTTT.

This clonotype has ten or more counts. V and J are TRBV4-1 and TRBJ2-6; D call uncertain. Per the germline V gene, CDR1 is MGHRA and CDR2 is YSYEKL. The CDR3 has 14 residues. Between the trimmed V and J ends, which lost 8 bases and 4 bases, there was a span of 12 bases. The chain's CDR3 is CASHSIRGANVLTF. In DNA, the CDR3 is TGCGCCAGCCACAGTATTAGGGGGGCCAACGTCCTGACTTTC.

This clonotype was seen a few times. The chain's CDR3 is CASSGSGWEQYF. As DNA, the CDR3 is TGTGCCAGCTCCGGTTCCGGGTGGGAGCAGTACTTC. The chain joins TRBV6-1 to TRBJ2-7, with D unresolved. V was pared by 8 bases and J by 7 bases, with 15 bases between. The germline V gene encodes CDR1 MNHNS and CDR2 SASEGT. The CDR3 extends over 12 amino acids.

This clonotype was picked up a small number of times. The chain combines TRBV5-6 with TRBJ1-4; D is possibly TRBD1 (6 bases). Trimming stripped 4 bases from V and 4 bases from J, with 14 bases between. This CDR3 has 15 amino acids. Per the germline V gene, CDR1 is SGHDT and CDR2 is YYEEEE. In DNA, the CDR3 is TGTGCCAGCAGCGCCGGACAGACTCATAATGAAAAACTGTTTTTT. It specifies CASSAGQTHNEKLFF.

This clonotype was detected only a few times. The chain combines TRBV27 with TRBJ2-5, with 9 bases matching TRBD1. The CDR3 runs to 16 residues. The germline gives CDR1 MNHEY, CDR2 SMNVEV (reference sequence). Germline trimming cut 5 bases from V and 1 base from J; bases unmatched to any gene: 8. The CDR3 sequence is CASSTFGTGLQETQYF. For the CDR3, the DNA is TGTGCCAGCAGTACATTTGGGACAGGGCTCCAAGAGACCCAGTACTTC.

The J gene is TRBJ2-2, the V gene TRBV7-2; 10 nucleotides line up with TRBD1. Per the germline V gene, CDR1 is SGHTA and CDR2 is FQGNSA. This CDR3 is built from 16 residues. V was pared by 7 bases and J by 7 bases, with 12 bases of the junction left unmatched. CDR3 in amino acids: CASNTRQGANIGELFF. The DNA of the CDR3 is TGTGCCAGCAACACTAGACAGGGGGCAAATATCGGGGAGCTGTTTTTT.

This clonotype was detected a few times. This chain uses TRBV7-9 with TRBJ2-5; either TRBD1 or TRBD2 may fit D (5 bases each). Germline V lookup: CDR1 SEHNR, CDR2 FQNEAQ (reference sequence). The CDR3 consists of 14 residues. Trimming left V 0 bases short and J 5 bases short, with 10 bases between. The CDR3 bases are TGTGCCAGCAGCTTAGCAAGGGGCGGGGAGACCCAGTACTTC. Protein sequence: CASSLARGGETQYF.